The sequence of this T cell receptor beta chain was determined in a study of blood T cell repertoires in COVID-19. On the study more broadly: PBMCs, B-cell-depleted T cells, or T cells were the source of the cDNA or gDNA that made up the material.

One Seattle source followed patients from active infection through their disease course. V lost 0 bases to trimming and J lost 6 bases; unmatched junction nucleotides: 3. Germline V lookup: CDR1 SGHDN, CDR2 FVKESK. The CDR3 spans 15 residues. Here immunoSEQ multiplex PCR was the method, and the copy in TCRdb shows in-frame clones only, minus some. The table shows about 170,000 clones, with 86% occurring only once. The specimen was peripheral blood. The clonotype comes from a woman aged 55-70 years with COVID-19, enrolled during active disease. The chain combines TRBV14 with TRBJ2-7; TRBD2 matches 12 bases. The CDR3 spells CASSQDRLAGAEQYF. The CDR3 region has the DNA TGTGCCAGCAGCCAAGATCGACTAGCGGGAGCCGAGCAGTACTTC. The full variable domain, its missing parts supplied by reference TRBV14 and TRBJ2-7, is EAGVTQFPSHSVIEKGQTVTLRCDPISGHDNLYWYRRVMGKEIKFLLHFVKESKQDESGMPNNRFLAERTGGTYSTLKVQPAELEDSGVYFCASSQDRLAGAEQYFGPGTRLTVT.